The sequence of this T cell receptor (beta chain) was determined in a study of OX40 agonist ivuxolimab in advanced cancers. Study as a whole: The dose of intravenous ivuxolimab that patients received every 2 weeks ranged from 0.01 to 10 mg/kg. Study-wide results and limits: Averaging showed that CD8+ T cells had more expanded clones than CD4+ did.

The CDR3 is made up of 15 amino acids. The V end was cut by 6 bases, the J end by 5 bases, with 19 bases between. Germline CDR1 is MNHNY and CDR2 is SVGAGI (reference sequence). Data came from immunoSEQ multiplex PCR; TCRdb stores just in-frame clones and leaves some out. Of about 36,000 clones in the sample, about nine tenths are singletons; the top ten hold 3.5% to 5%. Worth noting for this clone: The antigen is not known.

The input for sequencing was CD4+ or CD8+ T cells sorted from blood, taken in a trial of the OX40 agonist ivuxolimab. This TCR derives from an adult with an advanced solid tumor such as melanoma, head and neck, liver or kidney cancer. The chain is built from TRBV6-6 and TRBJ1-2, with unresolved D. The CDR3 loop reads CASRAERSSGYGYTF. The CDR3 DNA is TGTGCCAGCAGGGCCGAGCGTTCAAGTGGGTATGGCTACACCTTC.